This TCR beta chain is from a study of Graves' ophthalmopathy and Graves' hyperthyroidism. Study-wide findings and caveats: Discrimination between ophthalmopathy and stable hyperthyroidism by a 13-signature model showed about 86% sensitivity and more than 65% specificity.

V lost 5 bases and J 3 bases, leaving 7 bases between the germline ends. The CDR3 runs to 13 residues. There are many counts of this clonotype. No antigen is known for it. The study amplified TCR beta CDR3 regions using RNA transcripts. Second-round multiplex PCR came after first-round RT-PCR with HTBI primers. TCRdb recomputed calls from the multiplex PCR reads with MiXCR, one row per CDR3 protein. Of approximately 45,000 distinct CDR3 sequences listed, around 45% are singletons. Enrollment excluded any patients with other autoimmune diseases, uncontrolled infections, pregnancy or lactation. Clinical symptoms, serum thyroxine, TRAb, thyroid ultrasound and orbital computed tomography determined diagnosis. PBMCs were obtained from roughly 9.9 ml of fresh peripheral blood.

The rearrangement joins TRBV12-3 or TRBV12-4 to TRBJ2-2, with D hard to call. The receptor was isolated from an adult man with Graves' ophthalmopathy. Sequenced material: peripheral blood. The CDR3 DNA follows: TGTGCCAGCAGTACCCGACACACCGGGGAGCTGTTTTTT. Protein sequence: CASSTRHTGELFF.